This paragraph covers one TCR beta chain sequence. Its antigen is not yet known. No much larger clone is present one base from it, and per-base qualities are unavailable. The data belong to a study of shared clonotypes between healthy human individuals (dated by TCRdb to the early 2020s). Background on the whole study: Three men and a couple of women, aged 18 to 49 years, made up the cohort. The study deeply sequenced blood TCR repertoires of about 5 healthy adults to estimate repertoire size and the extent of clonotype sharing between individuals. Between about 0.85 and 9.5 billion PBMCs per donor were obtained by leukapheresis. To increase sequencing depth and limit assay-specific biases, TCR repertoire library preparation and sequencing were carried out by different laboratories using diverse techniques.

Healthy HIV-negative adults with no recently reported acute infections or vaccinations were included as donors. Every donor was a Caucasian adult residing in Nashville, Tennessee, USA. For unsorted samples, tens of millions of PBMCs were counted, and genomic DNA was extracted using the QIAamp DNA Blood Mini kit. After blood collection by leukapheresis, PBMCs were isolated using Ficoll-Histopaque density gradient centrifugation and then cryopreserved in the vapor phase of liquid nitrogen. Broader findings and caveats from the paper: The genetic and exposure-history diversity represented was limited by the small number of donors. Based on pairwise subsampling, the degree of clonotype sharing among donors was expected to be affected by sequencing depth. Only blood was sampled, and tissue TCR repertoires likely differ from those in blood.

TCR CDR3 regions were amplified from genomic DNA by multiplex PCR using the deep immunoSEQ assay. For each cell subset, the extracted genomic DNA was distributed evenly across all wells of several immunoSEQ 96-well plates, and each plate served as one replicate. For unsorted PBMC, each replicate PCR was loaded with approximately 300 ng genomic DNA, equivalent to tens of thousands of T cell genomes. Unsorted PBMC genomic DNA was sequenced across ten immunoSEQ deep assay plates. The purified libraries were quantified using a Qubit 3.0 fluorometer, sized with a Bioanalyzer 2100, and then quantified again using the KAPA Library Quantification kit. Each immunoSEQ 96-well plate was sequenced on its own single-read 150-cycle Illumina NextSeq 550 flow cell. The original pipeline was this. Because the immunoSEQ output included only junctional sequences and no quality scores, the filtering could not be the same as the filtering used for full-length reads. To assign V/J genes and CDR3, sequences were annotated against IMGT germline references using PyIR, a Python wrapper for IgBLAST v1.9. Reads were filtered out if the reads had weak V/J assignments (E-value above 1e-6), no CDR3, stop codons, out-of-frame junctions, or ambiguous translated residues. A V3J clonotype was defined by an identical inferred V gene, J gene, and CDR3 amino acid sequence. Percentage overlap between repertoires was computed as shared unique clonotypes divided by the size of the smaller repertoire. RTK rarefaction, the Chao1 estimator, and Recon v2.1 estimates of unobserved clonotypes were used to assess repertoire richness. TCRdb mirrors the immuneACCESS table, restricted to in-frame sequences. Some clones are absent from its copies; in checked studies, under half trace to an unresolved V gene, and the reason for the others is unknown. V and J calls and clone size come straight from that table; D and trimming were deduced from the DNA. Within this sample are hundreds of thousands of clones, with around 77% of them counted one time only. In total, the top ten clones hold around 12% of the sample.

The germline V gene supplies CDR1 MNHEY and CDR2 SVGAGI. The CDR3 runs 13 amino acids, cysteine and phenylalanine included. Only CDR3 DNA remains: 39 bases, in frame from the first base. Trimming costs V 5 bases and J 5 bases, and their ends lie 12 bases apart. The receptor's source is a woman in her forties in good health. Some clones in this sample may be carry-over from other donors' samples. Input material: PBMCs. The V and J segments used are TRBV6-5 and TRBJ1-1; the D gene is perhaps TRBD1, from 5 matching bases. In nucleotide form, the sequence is TGTGCCAGCAGTGAACTGGGGCCTACTGAAGCTTTCTTT. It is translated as CASSELGPTEAFF.